What follows are 14 T cell receptor beta chains derived from one specimen sequenced in a study of beta chain features in type 1 diabetes. Expressed TCRB transcripts were sequenced because the entire RNA isolate underwent reverse transcription. TCRdb's copy holds only in-frame clones and misses some; the assay was immunoSEQ multiplex PCR. Among around 200,000 clones, about 13% were seen once, and the ten largest hold less than 0.7%. Sequenced: central memory CD4+ T cells from blood. The receptors were sampled from a woman aged 18-29 years in good health.

In its sample, this clone was seen a few times. The chain employs TRBV5-1 and TRBJ2-7, with 8 bases lining up with TRBD1. The CDR3 sequence is 14 residues long. The V gene end was trimmed by 9 bases and the J gene end by 5 bases; junction bases not matched to a gene: 13. Germline V gives CDR1 SGHRS, CDR2 YFSETQ. The CDR3 loop is CAMQGARGSDEQYF. CDR3 DNA: TGCGCCATGCAGGGGGCGCGTGGTTCCGACGAGCAGTACTTC.

This chain connects TRBV7-2 to TRBJ2-1, with 16 bases fitting TRBD2. The CDR3 runs to 15 residues. The germline gives CDR1 SGHTA, CDR2 FQGNSA. Trimming removed 3 bases from V and 9 bases from J; junction bases left unmatched: 2. The CDR3 nucleotides are TGTGCCAGCAGCTTTGGGACTAGCGGGAGGGCTGAGCAGTTCTTC. Its translation: CASSFGTSGRAEQFF.

J is TRBJ1-1 and V is TRBV2; D is unclear. The CDR3 spans 11 residues. Germline V gene data show CDR1 as SNHLY and CDR2 as FYNNEI. V was trimmed by 6 bases and J by 1 base, leaving 3 bases between them. This CDR3 is CASRANTEAFF. In DNA form, the CDR3 reads TGTGCCAGCAGGGCGAACACTGAAGCTTTCTTT.

The chain employs TRBV30 and TRBJ2-7; TRBD2 matches 11 bases. Germline CDR1 is GTSNPN and CDR2 is SVGIG (reference sequence). The CDR3 is 14 amino acids. The J segment lost 7 bases and the V segment lost 0 bases, leaving 5 bases of the junction unmatched. Here the CDR3 DNA reads TGTGCCTGGAGTGTACCACTAGCGGGAGTTGAGCAGTACTTC. This encodes CAWSVPLAGVEQYF.

This clone turned up a few times. The chain combines TRBV4-3 with TRBJ2-3; weak D call: TRBD1 (5 bases). Germline V lookup: CDR1 LGHNA, CDR2 YSLEER. Trimming left V 4 bases short and J 2 bases short, with 10 bases between. CDR3 length: 14 amino acids. The CDR3 region is CASSPDRYTDTQYF. The DNA for the CDR3 is TGCGCCAGCAGCCCCGACAGATACACAGATACGCAGTATTTT.

This clone has more than one count but fewer than ten. This specimen includes other DNA sequences encoding the same CDR3. The chain uses TRBV18 and TRBJ2-5, with 9 bases lining up with TRBD1. Trimming at V came to 3 bases and at J to 3 bases, leaving 5 bases not matched to a gene. Per germline, CDR1 KGHSH and CDR2 LQKENI. This CDR3 has 15 residues. The CDR3 reads CASSPPGQGKETQYF. DNA of the CDR3: TGTGCCAGCTCACCGCCGGGACAGGGCAAAGAGACCCAGTACTTC.

This chain connects TRBV6-1 to TRBJ1-1, with a weak D call TRBD1 (5 bases). Trimming shortened V by 4 bases and J by 1 base, and 7 bases separated the two germline ends. Germline V gives CDR1 MNHNS, CDR2 SASEGT. The CDR3 length is 13 residues. This CDR3 reads CASSVQGNTEAFF. CDR3 DNA: TGTGCCAGCAGTGTCCAGGGGAACACTGAAGCTTTCTTT.

This clone came up a few times. The chain recombines TRBV6-5 with TRBJ2-5, with 7 nucleotides matching TRBD1. After removal of 6 bases from V and 0 bases from J, the junction contained 4 bases not matched to a gene. The CDR3 is made up of 14 amino acids. CDR1 and CDR2 from the germline V gene are MNHEY and SVGAGI. DNA for the CDR3: TGTGCCAGCAGGCCCAGGGGGTACCAAGAGACCCAGTACTTC. The encoded protein is CASRPRGYQETQYF.

This clone came up a few times. CDR3 protein: CASSLSLAGNEQFF. The CDR3 DNA reads as TGTGCCAGCAGCTTATCACTAGCGGGCAATGAGCAGTTCTTC. The J gene is TRBJ2-1, the V gene TRBV7-3; 9 bases match TRBD2. The V and J ends lost 2 bases and 6 bases, in that order; junction bases with no gene match: 2. CDR1 is SGHTA and CDR2 is FQGTGA in the germline V gene. The CDR3 sequence is 14 residues long. Filled out from reference TRBV7-3 and TRBJ2-1, the complete variable domain reads GAGVSQTPSNKVTEKGKYVELRCDPISGHTALYWYRQSLGQGPEFLIYFQGTGAADDSGLPNDRFFAVRPEGSVSTLKIQRTERGDSAVYLCASSLSLAGNEQFFGPGTRLTVL.

This chain connects TRBV1 to TRBJ2-5; the table names TRBD2, a call not compared with the DNA. TRBV1 is tagged as a pseudogene. This CDR3 region has 19 residues. The CDR3 nucleotides read TGCACCAGCAGCCAACCCCCCCGGGAGGATCAGCGGCCCCAAGAGACCCAGTACTTC. It specifies CTSSQPPREDQRPQETQYF.

This sequence joins TRBV5-6 and TRBJ1-5; D call uncertain. Germline V gene data show CDR1 as SGHDT and CDR2 as YYEEEE. V was cut by 0 bases and J by 0 bases, with 4 bases left in between. The CDR3 has 14 residues. The CDR3 protein is CASSLDGSNQPQHF. The CDR3 DNA is TGTGCCAGCAGCTTGGACGGTAGCAATCAGCCCCAGCATTTT.

The rearrangement links TRBV29-1 to TRBJ2-1; D not resolved. The V end was cut by 0 bases, the J end by 3 bases, with 9 bases between. Per the germline V gene, CDR1 is SQVTM and CDR2 is ANQGSEA. This CDR3 has 14 amino acids. In DNA, the CDR3 is TGCAGCGTTGAAGACGTCAGGTACTACAATGAGCAGTTCTTC. This translates into CSVEDVRYYNEQFF.

This sequence joins TRBV7-9 and TRBJ2-1, with 9 bases fitting TRBD1. Germline assignment: CDR1 SEHNR and CDR2 FQNEAQ (reference sequence). Germline trimming cut 7 bases from V and 12 bases from J; bases unmatched to any gene: 4. This CDR3 has 11 residues. The CDR3 DNA reads TGTGCCAGCACCATACAGGGGGCGCAGTTCTTC. Protein: CASTIQGAQFF.

This clone appeared many times. The chain combines TRBV2 with TRBJ2-1; 8 bases map to TRBD2. V dropped 7 bases and J dropped 15; count of bases not matched to a gene: 23. In germline, CDR1 is SNHLY, CDR2 FYNNEI. This CDR3 contains 16 residues. The CDR3 is CASTSIGVAGMGDRFF. CDR3 coding DNA: TGTGCCAGCACCTCCATAGGGGTAGCGGGAATGGGAGACCGGTTCTTC.